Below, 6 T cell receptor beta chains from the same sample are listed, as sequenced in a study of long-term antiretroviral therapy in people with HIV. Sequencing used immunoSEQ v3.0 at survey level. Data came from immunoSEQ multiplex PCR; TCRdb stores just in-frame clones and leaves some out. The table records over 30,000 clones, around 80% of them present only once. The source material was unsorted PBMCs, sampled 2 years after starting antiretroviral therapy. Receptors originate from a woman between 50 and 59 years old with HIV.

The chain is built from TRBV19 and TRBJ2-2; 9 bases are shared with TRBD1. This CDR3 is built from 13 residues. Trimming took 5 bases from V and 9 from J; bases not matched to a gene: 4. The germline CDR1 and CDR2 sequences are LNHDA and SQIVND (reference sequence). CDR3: CASSSGQGWELFF. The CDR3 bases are TGTGCCAGTAGTTCTGGACAGGGGTGGGAGCTGTTTTTT. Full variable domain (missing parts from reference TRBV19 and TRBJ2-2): DGGITQSPKYLFRKEGQNVTLSCEQNLNHDAMYWYRQDPGQGLRLIYYSQIVNDFQKGDIAEGYSVSREKKESFPLTVTSAQKNPTAFYLCASSSGQGWELFFGEGSRLTVL.

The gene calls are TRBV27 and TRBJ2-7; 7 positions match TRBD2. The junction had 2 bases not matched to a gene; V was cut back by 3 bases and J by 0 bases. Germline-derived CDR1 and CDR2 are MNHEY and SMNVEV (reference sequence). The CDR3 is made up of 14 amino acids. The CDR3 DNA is TGTGCCAGCAGTTTGGTAGCGGGCTCCTACGAGCAGTACTTC. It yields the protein CASSLVAGSYEQYF.

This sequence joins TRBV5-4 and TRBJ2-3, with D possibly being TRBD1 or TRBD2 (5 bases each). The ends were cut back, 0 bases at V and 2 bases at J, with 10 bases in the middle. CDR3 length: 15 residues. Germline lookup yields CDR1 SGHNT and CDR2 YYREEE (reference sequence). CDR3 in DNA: TGTGCCAGCAGCTTGGAACCGGGGACCACAGATACGCAGTATTTT. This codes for CASSLEPGTTDTQYF.

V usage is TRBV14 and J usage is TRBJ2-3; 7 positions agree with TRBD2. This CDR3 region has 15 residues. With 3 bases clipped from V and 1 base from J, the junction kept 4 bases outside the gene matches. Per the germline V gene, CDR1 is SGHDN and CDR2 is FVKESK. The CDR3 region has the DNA TGTGCCAGCAGCCAGGGGACTATCGGCACAGATACGCAGTATTTT. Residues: CASSQGTIGTDTQYF.

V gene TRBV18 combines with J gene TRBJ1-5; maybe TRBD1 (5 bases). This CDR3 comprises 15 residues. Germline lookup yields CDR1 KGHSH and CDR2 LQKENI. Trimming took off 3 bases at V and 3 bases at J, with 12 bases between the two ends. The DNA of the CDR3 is TGTGCCAGCTCACCTGGGGCACCTTCCAATCAGCCCCAGCATTTT. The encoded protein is CASSPGAPSNQPQHF.

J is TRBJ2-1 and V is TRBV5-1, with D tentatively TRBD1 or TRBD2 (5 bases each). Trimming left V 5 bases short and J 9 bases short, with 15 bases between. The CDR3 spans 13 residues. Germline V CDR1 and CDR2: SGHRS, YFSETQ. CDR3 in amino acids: CASSRGEMIEQFF. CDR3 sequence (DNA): TGCGCCAGCAGTAGAGGGGAAATGATTGAGCAGTTCTTC.